The entry below gives a single TCR beta chain sequence along with its context. Its antigen is unknown. The CDR3 runs 13 residues. V lost 2 bases to trimming and J lost 6 bases, with 8 bases between them. Germline V lookup: CDR1 MNHEY, CDR2 SMNVEV (reference sequence). TCRdb independently ran MiXCR on the reads; one entry per CDR3 protein. The sample lists tens of thousands of distinct CDR3 sequences, 62% occurring once. These data originate in a study of type 1 regulatory T cells. Whole-study context: An in vitro protocol generated T-allo10, a Tr1-enriched, alloantigen-specific CD4 T cell product. Findings and caveats of the study: Tr1 cells had a more restricted TCR repertoire than non-Tr1 cells.

The clonotype was recovered from a human donor in good health. The chain carries TRBV27 and TRBJ1-5; no reliable D call. The sequenced sample was cultured non-Tr1 T cells, either the whole culture or a sorted T cell fraction (not recorded which). The CDR3 region has the DNA TGTGCCAGCAGTTTAATTGGCATTCAGCCCCAGCATTTT. Amino acids: CASSLIGIQPQHF.